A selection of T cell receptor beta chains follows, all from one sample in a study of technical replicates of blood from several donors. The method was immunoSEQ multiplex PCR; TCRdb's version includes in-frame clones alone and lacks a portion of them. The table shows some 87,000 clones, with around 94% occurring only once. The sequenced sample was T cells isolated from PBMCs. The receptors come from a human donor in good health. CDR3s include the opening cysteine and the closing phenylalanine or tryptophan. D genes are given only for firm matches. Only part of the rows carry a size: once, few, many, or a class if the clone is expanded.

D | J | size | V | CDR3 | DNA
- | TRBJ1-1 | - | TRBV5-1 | CASSLAKYSVTVTEAFF | TGCGCCAGCAGCTTGGCCAAATATTCCGTTACGGTCACTGAAGCTTTCTTT
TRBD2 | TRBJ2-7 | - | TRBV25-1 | CASSVSSGSYEQYF | TGTGCCAGCAGTGTTTCTAGCGGGTCCTACGAGCAGTACTTC
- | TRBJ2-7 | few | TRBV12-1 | CASSFHRFCYEQYF | TGTGCCAGCAGCTTTCACAGGTTTTGCTACGAGCAGTACTTC
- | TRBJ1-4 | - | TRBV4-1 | CASSQEQTVYEKLFF | TGCGCCAGCAGCCAAGAACAAACAGTTTATGAAAAACTGTTTTTT
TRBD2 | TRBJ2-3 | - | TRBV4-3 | CASSQLLLSGSITDTQYF | TGCGCCAGCAGCCAGTTATTACTTAGCGGGTCCATTACAGATACGCAGTATTTT
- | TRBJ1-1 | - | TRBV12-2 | CASRLITGPYMNTEAFF | TGTGCAAGTCGCTTAATAACAGGTCCGTACATGAACACTGAAGCTTTCTTT
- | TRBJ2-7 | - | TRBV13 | CASSPAREQYF | TGTGCCAGCAGCCCAGCTAGGGAGCAGTACTTC
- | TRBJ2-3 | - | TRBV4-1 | CASSVGRGTDTQYF | TGCGCCAGCAGCGTCGGTAGGGGAACAGATACGCAGTATTTT
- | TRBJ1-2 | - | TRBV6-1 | CASTWTVYGYTF | TGTGCCAGCACATGGACAGTCTATGGCTACACCTTC
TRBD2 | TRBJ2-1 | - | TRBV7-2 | CASSLISGGTYNEQFF | TGTGCCAGCAGCTTAATTAGCGGGGGGACCTACAATGAGCAGTTCTTC
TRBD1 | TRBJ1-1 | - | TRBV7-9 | CASSPTSQGAPAFF | TGTGCCAGCAGCCCCACCTCACAGGGGGCGCCCGCTTTCTTT
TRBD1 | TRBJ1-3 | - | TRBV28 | CATKRQGVYTIYF | TGTGCCACCAAACGACAGGGGGTATACACCATATATTTT
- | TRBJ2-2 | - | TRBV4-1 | CASSQVGWEEGTGELFF | TGCGCCAGCAGCCAAGTTGGGTGGGAGGAGGGCACCGGGGAGCTGTTTTTT
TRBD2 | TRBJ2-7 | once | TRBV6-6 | CASSGGTSSEQYF | TGTGCCAGCAGCGGGGGGACTAGTAGCGAGCAGTACTTC
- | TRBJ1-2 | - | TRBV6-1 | CASSERGRGSGYTF | TGTGCCAGCAGTGAACGCGGCAGGGGCTCTGGCTACACCTTC
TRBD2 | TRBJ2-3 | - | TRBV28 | CASRGREGPDTQYF | TGTGCCAGCAGAGGGCGGGAGGGCCCAGATACGCAGTATTTT
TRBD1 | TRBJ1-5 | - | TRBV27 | CASSGQGGPQHF | TGTGCCAGCAGTGGACAGGGAGGGCCCCAGCATTTT
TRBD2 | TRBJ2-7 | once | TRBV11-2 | CASSLGRGGGYEQYF | TGTGCCAGCAGCTTAGGTCGCGGCGGGGGCTACGAGCAGTACTTC
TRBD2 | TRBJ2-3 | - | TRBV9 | CASSAGLAGAHTQYF | TGTGCCAGCAGCGCCGGACTAGCGGGGGCTCATACGCAGTATTTT
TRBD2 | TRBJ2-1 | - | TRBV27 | CASGKGTSGSNEQFF | TGTGCCAGCGGAAAAGGGACTAGCGGCAGCAATGAGCAGTTCTTC
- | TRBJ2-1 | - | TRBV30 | CAWSNGGGSVEQFF | TGTGCCTGGAGTAATGGTGGCGGGTCGGTGGAGCAGTTCTTC
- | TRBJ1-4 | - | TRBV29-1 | CSVEQEPTNEKLFF | TGCAGCGTTGAACAGGAACCAACTAATGAAAAACTGTTTTTT
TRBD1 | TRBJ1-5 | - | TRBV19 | CASDPGQGLYSNQPQHF | TGTGCCAGCGATCCGGGACAGGGACTTTATAGCAATCAGCCCCAGCATTTT
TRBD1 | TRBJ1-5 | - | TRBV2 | CASRDRVQPQHF | TGTGCCAGCCGGGACAGGGTTCAGCCCCAGCATTTT
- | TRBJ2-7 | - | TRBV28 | CASRFTGHAYEQYF | TGTGCCAGCAGATTCACAGGGCACGCCTACGAGCAGTACTTC
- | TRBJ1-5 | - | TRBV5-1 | CASSLQGYQPQHF | TGCGCCAGCAGCTTACAGGGTTATCAGCCCCAGCATTTT
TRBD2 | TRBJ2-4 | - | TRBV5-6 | CASSFLWEGNIQYF | TGTGCCAGCAGCTTCTTATGGGAGGGAAACATTCAGTACTTC
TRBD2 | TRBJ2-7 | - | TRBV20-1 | CSASLAGGQYF | TGCAGTGCTAGTTTAGCGGGAGGGCAGTACTTC
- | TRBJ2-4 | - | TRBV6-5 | CASSYLGQLAKNIQYF | TGTGCCAGCAGTTACTTAGGACAGCTAGCCAAAAACATTCAGTACTTC
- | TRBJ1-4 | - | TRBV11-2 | CASSFQPAGEKLFF | TGTGCCAGCAGCTTCCAACCGGCGGGTGAAAAACTGTTTTTT
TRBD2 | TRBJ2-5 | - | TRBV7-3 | CASATASGREKTQYF | TGTGCCAGCGCTACTGCTAGCGGGAGGGAGAAGACCCAGTACTTC
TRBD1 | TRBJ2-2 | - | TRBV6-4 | CASRVTGTARTGELFF | TGTGCCAGCAGAGTAACCGGGACAGCTCGGACCGGGGAGCTGTTTTTT
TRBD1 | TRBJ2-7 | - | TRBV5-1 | CASSLTAGTGYTYEQYF | TGCGCCAGCAGCTTGACCGCCGGGACAGGGTACACCTACGAGCAGTACTTC
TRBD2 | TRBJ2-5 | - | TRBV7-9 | CASSSLGGGETQYF | TGTGCCAGCAGCTCTCTGGGGGGAGGGGAGACCCAGTACTTC
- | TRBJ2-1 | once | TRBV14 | CASSQLLTSLYEQFF | TGTGCCAGCAGCCAACTCTTGACTAGTCTCTATGAGCAGTTCTTC
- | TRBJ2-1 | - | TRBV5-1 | CASSLATGMYYNEQFF | TGCGCCAGCAGCTTGGCCACCGGGATGTACTACAATGAGCAGTTCTTC
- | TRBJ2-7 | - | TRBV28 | CASSLSVINEQYF | TGTGCCAGCAGTTTATCGGTCATCAACGAGCAGTACTTC
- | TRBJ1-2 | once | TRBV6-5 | CASSYGGHGYTF | TGTGCCAGCAGTTACGGCGGGCACGGCTACACCTTC
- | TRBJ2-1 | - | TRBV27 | CASSPRAYNEQFF | TGTGCCAGCAGTCCCAGGGCCTACAATGAGCAGTTCTTC
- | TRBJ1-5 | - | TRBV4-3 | CASSQDWGSDGPSNQPQHF | TGCGCCAGCAGCCAAGATTGGGGCTCCGACGGGCCGAGCAATCAGCCCCAGCATTTT
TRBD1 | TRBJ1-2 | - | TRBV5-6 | CASSLSRGRFYTF | TGTGCCAGCAGCTTATCCAGGGGGCGATTCTACACCTTC